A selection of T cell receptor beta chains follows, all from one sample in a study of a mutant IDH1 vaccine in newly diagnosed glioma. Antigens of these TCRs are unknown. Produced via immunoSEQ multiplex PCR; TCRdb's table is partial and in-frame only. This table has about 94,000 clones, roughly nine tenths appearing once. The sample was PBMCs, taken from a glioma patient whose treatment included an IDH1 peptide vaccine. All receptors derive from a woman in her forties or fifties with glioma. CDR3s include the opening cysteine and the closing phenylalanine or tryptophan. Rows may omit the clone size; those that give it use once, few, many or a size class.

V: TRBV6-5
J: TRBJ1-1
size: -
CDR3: CASSQRTGRWTEAFF

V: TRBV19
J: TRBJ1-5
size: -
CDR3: CASSIPGEWRQDQPQHF

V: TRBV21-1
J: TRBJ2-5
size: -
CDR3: CASSKHTDSVNQETQYF

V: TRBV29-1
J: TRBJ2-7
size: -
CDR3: CSVGVDSYEQYF

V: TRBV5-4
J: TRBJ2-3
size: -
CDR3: CASSLKTSGRYTDTQYF

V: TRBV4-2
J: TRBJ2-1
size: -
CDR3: CASSQDPVAGVGNEQFF

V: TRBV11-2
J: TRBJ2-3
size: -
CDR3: CASSLGLGTDTQYF

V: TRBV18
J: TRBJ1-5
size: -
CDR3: CASSQGTYNQPQHF

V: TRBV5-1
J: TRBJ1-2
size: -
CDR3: CASSFGSSGYTF

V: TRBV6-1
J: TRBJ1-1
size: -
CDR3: CASSEGHTTEAFF

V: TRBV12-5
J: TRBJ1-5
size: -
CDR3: CASGPGGGGNQPQHF

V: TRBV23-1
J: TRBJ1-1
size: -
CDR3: CASSQVRDLNTEAFF

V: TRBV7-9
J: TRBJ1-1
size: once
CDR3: CASSPDRVDTEAFF

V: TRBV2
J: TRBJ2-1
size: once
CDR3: CASSEALGLNEQFF

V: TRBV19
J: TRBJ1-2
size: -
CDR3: CASKTGRGYTF

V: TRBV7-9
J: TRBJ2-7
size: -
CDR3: CASSLDTYEQYF

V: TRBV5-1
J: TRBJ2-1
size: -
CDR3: CASRLSYNEQFF

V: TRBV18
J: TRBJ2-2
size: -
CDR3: CASSPSGQGGHTGELFF

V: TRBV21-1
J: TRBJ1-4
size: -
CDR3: CASEQSGGEKLFF

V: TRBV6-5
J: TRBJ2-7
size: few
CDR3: CASSKDRGPYEQYF

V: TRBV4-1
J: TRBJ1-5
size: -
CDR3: CASSQYDRGGNQPQHF

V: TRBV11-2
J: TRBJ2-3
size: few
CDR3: CASSLALARPRDTQYF

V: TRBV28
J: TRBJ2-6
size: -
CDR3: CASSFLATGANVLTF

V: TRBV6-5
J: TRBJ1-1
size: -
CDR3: CASSPLDGRNTEAFF

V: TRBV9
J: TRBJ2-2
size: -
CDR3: CASSASMKRPNTGELFF

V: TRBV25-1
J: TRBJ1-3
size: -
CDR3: CASSGDRFGNTIYF

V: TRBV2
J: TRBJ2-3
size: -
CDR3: CASSDSRSTDTQYF

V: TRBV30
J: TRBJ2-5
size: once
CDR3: CAWSGGGGGLETQYF

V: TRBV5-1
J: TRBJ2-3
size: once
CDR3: CASSLSGGSTDTQYF

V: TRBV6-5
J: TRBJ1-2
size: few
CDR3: CASSRSQGGYGYTF